These T cell receptor beta chains were read from a single sample in a study of OX40 agonist ivuxolimab in advanced cancers. Using immunoSEQ multiplex PCR, the repertoire was profiled, and TCRdb retains in-frame clones only, with some absent. This table holds tens of thousands of clones, 85% to 90% found once. The sample was CD4+ or CD8+ T cells sorted from blood, taken in a trial of the OX40 agonist ivuxolimab. These receptors were taken from an adult with an advanced solid tumor such as melanoma, head and neck, liver or kidney cancer. Each CDR3 is given with its conserved first and last residue. A D gene is named only where the DNA matches it firmly. Clone size is not always given. Where it is, it says once, few, many or a class for expanded clones.

d_call | j_call | v_call | clone_size | cdr3_aa | cdr3_nt
TRBD2 | TRBJ2-7 | TRBV28 | few | CASSLRRSSGPISYEQYF | TGTGCCAGCAGTTTAAGACGGTCTAGCGGGCCAATATCCTACGAGCAGTACTTC
- | TRBJ2-7 | TRBV7-8 | - | CASSLVGSPYEQYF | TGTGCCAGCAGTCTAGTGGGGTCGCCCTACGAGCAGTACTTC
TRBD2 | TRBJ2-7 | TRBV27 | - | CASSLIAGQYEQYF | TGTGCCAGCAGCCTGATAGCGGGCCAATACGAGCAGTACTTC
- | TRBJ1-5 | TRBV27 | - | CASSSDSLTQHF | TGTGCCAGCAGTTCGGACAGTCTTACCCAGCATTTT
- | TRBJ1-2 | TRBV6-5 | - | CASSLFGESTDGYTF | TGTGCCAGCAGTTTGTTCGGGGAATCGACAGATGGCTACACCTTC
- | TRBJ2-3 | TRBV5-4 | once | CASSLTRTLSTDTQYF | TGTGCCAGCAGCCTGACCAGGACCCTTAGCACAGATACGCAGTATTTT
- | TRBJ2-7 | TRBV9 | - | CASSPTGRSYEQYF | TGTGCCAGCAGCCCGACAGGGAGGTCCTACGAGCAGTACTTC
- | TRBJ1-5 | TRBV6-1 | - | CASSRTELSNQPQHF | TGTGCCAGCAGCCGGACAGAACTTAGCAATCAGCCCCAGCATTTT
- | TRBJ1-1 | TRBV4-1 | - | CASSQPRLTKGTEAFF | TGCGCCAGCAGCCAACCCCGGCTAACTAAGGGCACTGAAGCTTTCTTT
TRBD2 | TRBJ2-5 | TRBV15 | - | CATSRSPFSTSGRGETQYF | TGTGCCACCAGCAGATCGCCGTTTTCGACTAGCGGGAGGGGGGAGACCCAGTACTTC
- | TRBJ1-3 | TRBV30 | - | CAWSDRRLPLGNTIYF | TGTGCCTGGAGTGACAGGAGACTCCCTCTCGGAAACACCATATATTTT
- | TRBJ2-7 | TRBV7-3 | - | CASSPGLPYEQYF | TGTGCCAGCAGCCCCGGACTACCCTACGAGCAGTACTTC
- | TRBJ2-3 | TRBV4-2 | - | CASSRKREDTQYF | TGTGCCAGCAGCCGTAAGAGGGAAGATACGCAGTATTTT
- | TRBJ1-1 | TRBV2 | once | CASSPQLVEAFF | TGTGCCAGCAGCCCTCAGTTGGTTGAAGCTTTCTTT
TRBD1 | TRBJ2-3 | TRBV4-2 | - | CASSPGTGITDTQYF | TGTGCCAGCAGCCCCGGGACAGGAATCACAGATACGCAGTATTTT
TRBD2 | TRBJ2-3 | TRBV9 | - | CASSVGTSGSDTQYF | TGTGCCAGCAGCGTCGGGACTAGCGGGAGTGATACGCAGTATTTT
- | TRBJ2-2 | TRBV4-2 | - | CASSQRRAQNTGELFF | TGTGCCAGCAGCCAACGGAGGGCCCAAAACACCGGGGAGCTGTTTTTT
- | TRBJ1-3 | TRBV5-1 | - | CASTTGGGGGNTIYF | TGCGCCAGCACCACCGGAGGGGGTGGAGGAAACACCATATATTTT
TRBD1 | TRBJ2-7 | TRBV13 | - | CASSLRQGRGSYEQYF | TGTGCCAGCAGCCTCAGACAGGGTAGGGGATCCTACGAGCAGTACTTC
TRBD1 | TRBJ1-3 | TRBV6-5 | - | CASSTPGQGTNTIYF | TGTGCCAGCAGTACCCCGGGACAGGGAACAAACACCATATATTTT